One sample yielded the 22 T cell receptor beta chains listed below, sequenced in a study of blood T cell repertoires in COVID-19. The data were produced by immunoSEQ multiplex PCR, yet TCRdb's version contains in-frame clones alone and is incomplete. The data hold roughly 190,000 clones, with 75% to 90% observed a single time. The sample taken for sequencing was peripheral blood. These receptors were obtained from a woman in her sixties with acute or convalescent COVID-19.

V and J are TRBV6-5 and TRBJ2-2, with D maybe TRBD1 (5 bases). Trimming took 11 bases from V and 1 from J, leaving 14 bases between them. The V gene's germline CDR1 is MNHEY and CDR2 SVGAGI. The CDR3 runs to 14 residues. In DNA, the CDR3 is TGTGCCTCCAAGGGCCAGGGGAACACCGGGGAGCTGTTTTTT. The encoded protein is CASKGQGNTGELFF.

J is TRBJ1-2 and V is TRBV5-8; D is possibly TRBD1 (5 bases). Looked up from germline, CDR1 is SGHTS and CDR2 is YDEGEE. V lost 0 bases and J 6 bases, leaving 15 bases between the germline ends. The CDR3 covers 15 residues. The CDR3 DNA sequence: TGTGCCAGCAGCTTGGTGGGTTCTTCGGGGGATGGCTACACCTTC. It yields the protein CASSLVGSSGDGYTF. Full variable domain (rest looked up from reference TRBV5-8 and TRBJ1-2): EAGVTQSPTHLIKTRGQQATLRCSPISGHTSVYWYQQALGLGLQFLLWYDEGEERNRGNFPPRFSGRQFPNYSSELNVNALELEDSALYLCASSLVGSSGDGYTFGSGTRLTVV.

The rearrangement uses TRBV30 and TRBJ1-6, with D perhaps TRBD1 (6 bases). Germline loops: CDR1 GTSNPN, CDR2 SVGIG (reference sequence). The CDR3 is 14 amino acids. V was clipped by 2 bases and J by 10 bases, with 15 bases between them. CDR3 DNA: TGTGCCTGGAGTAGGGCAGGGACAAAATCACCCCTCCACTTT. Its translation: CAWSRAGTKSPLHF.

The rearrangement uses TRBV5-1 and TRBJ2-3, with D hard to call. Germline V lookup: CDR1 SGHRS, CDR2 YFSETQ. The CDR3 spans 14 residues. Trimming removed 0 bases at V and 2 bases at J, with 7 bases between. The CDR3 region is CASSLVADTDTQYF. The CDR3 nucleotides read TGCGCCAGCAGCTTGGTTGCAGACACAGATACGCAGTATTTT.

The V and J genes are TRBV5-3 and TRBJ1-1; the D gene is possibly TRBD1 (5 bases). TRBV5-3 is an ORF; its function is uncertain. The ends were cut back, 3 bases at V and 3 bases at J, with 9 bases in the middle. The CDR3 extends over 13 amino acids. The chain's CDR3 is CARSWPRDTEAFF. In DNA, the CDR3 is TGTGCCAGAAGCTGGCCCAGGGACACTGAAGCTTTCTTT.

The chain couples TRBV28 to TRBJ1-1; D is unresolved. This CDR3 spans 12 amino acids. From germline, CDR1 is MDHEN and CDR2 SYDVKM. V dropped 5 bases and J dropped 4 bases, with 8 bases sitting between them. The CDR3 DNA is TGTGCCAGCAGTCCCCTAGGCACTGAAGCTTTCTTT. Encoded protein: CASSPLGTEAFF.

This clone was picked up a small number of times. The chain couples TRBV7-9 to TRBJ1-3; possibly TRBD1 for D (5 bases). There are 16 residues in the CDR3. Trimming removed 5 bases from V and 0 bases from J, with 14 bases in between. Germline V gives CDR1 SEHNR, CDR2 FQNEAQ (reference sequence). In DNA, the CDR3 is TGTGCCAGCAGCGAATCGGGGGGTCCCTCTGGAAACACCATATATTTT. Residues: CASSESGGPSGNTIYF.

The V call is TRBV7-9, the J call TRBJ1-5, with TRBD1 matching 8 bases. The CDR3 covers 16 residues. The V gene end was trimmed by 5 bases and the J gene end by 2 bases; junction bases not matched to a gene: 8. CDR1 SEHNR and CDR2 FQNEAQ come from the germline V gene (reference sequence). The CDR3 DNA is TGTGCCAGCAGCCACGCATCGACAGGGGGCAATCAGCCCCAGCATTTT. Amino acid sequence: CASSHASTGGNQPQHF. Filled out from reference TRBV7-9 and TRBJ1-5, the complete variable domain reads DTGVSQNPRHKITKRGQNVTFRCDPISEHNRLYWYRQTLGQGPEFLTYFQNEAQLEKSRLLSDRFSAERPKGSFSTLEIQRTEQGDSAMYLCASSHASTGGNQPQHFGDGTRLSIL.

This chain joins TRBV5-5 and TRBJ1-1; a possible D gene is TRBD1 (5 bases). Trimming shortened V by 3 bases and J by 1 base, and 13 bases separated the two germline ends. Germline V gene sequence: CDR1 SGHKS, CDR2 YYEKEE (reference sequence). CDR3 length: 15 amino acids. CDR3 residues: CASSSVPTGNTEAFF. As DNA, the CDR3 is TGTGCCAGCAGCTCTGTCCCAACAGGGAACACTGAAGCTTTCTTT.

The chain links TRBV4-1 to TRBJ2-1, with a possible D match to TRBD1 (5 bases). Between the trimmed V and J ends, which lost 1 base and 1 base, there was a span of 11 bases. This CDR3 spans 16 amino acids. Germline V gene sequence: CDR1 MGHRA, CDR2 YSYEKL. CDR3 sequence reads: CASSQAAQGSYNEQFF. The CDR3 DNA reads TGCGCCAGCAGCCAAGCCGCCCAGGGTTCCTACAATGAGCAGTTCTTC.

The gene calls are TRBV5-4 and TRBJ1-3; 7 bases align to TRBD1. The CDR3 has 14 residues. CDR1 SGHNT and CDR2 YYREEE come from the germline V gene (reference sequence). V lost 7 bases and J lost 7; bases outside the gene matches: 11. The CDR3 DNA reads TGTGCCAGCCAACAGGGGCAAAGGGGTAACACCATATATTTT. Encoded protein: CASQQGQRGNTIYF.

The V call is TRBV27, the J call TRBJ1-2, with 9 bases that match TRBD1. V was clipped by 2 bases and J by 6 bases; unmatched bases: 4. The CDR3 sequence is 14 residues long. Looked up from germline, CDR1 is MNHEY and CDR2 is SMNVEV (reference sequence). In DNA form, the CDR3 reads TGTGCCAGCAGTTTAAGCGGACAGGGGAATGGCTACACCTTC. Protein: CASSLSGQGNGYTF.

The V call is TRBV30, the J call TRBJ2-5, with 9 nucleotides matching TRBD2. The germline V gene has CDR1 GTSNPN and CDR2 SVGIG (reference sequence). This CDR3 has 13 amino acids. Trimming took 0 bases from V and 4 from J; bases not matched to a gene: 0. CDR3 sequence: CAWSVREGETQYF. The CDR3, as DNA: TGTGCCTGGAGTGTGCGGGAGGGAGAGACCCAGTACTTC.

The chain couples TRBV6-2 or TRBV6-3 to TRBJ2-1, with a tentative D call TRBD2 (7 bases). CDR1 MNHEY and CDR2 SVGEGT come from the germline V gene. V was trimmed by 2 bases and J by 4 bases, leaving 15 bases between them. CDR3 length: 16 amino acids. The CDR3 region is CASSYVWGGPYNEQFF. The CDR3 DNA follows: TGTGCCAGCAGTTACGTCTGGGGGGGCCCTTACAATGAGCAGTTCTTC.

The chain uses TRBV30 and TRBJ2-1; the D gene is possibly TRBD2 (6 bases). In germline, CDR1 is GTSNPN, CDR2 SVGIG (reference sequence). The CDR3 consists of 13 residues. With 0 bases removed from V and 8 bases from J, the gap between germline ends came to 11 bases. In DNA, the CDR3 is TGTGCCTGGAGTGTGGGGGGAGAGTATGAGCAGTTCTTC. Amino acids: CAWSVGGEYEQFF.

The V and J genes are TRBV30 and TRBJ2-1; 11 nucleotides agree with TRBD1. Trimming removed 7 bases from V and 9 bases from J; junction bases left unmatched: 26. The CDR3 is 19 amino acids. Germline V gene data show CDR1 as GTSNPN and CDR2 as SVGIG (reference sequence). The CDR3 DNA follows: TGTGCCTTCCAAACCGGGACAGGGGGAGCAAAAATCTATCAGGGTGAGCAGTTCTTC. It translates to CAFQTGTGGAKIYQGEQFF.

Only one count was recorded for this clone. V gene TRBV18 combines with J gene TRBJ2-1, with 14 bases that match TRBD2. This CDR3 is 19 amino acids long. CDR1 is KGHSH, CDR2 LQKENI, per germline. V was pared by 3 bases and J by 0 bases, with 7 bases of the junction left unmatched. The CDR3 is CASSPGLAGGPSSYNEQFF. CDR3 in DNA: TGTGCCAGCTCACCTGGACTAGCGGGAGGCCCAAGCTCCTACAATGAGCAGTTCTTC.

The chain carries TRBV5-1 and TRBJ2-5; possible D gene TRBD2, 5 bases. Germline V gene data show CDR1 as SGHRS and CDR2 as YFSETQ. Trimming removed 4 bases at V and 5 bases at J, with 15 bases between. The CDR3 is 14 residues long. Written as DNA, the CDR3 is TGCGCCAGCAGCGAGGGCGCTAGTCGGGAGACCCAGTACTTC. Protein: CASSEGASRETQYF. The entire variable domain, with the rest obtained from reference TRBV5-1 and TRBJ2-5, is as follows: KAGVTQTPRYLIKTRGQQVTLSCSPISGHRSVSWYQQTPGQGLQFLFEYFSETQRNKGNFPGRFSGRQFSNSRSEMNVSTLELGDSALYLCASSEGASRETQYFGPGTRLLVL.

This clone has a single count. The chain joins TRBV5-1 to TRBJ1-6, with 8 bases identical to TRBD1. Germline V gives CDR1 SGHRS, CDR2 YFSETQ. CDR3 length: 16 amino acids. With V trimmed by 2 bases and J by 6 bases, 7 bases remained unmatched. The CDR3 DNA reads TGCGCCAGCAGCTTACATCCCACAGGGGGTAATTCACCCCTCCACTTT. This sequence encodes CASSLHPTGGNSPLHF.

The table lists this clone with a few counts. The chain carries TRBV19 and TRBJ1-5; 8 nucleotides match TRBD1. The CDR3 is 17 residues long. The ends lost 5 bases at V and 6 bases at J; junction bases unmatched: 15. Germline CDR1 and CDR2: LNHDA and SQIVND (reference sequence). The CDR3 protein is CASSAGQGLGSIQPQHF. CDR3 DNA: TGTGCCAGTAGTGCCGGACAGGGACTGGGTTCTATTCAGCCCCAGCATTTT.

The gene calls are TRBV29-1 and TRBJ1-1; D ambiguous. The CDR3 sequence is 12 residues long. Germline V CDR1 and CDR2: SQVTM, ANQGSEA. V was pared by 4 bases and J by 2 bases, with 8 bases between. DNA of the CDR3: TGCAGCGTTGTGCACGGTAACACTGAAGCTTTCTTT. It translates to CSVVHGNTEAFF.

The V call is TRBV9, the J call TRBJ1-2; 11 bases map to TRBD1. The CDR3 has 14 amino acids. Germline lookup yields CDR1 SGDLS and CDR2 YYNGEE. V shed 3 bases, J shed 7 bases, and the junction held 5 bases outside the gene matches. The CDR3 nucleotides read TGTGCCAGCAGCGCGGGACAGGGGGTTCTTGGCTACACCTTC. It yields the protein CASSAGQGVLGYTF.